This T cell receptor beta chain derives from a study of OX40 agonist ivuxolimab in advanced cancers. General notes on the study: Ivuxolimab was an agonistic, fully human IgG2 monoclonal antibody directed against OX40 (CD134), a costimulatory receptor. Intravenous ivuxolimab was administered to patients every 2 weeks at six dose levels: 0.01, 0.1, 0.3, 1.5, 3 and 10 mg/kg. Among the 52 dose-escalation patients, approximately 20 had hepatocellular carcinoma, 15 or so melanoma, 9 renal cell carcinoma and 9 head and neck cancer. The dose-escalation cohort was about 86% male with a mean age of about 60 years, ranging from 23 to 79. Patients were allowed to have had prior anti-PD-1, anti-PD-L1 or anti-CTLA-4 therapy, and approximately 40% of the dose-escalation patients had been treated with checkpoint inhibitors. Partial responses occurred in three dose-escalation patients, of whom one had hepatocellular carcinoma and two had cutaneous melanoma. The purpose of peripheral TCRbeta sequencing was to test whether ivuxolimab changed TCR sequence diversity and led to clonal T-cell expansion. The paper describes the monotherapy dose-escalation part (N of about 50 patients) of the phase I trial of ivuxolimab. What the research found in general, with its limitations: In the 0.1-3.0 mg/kg groups, partial responders were among the patients with the lowest normalized peripheral clonal expansion, particularly in CD8+ T cells. Clonal expansion of both CD4+ and CD8+ blood T cells was observed from baseline to week 6 at doses 0.1 to 3.0 mg/kg. After ivuxolimab, expanded clones were on average more numerous among CD8+ T cells than among CD4+ T cells. Low levels of normalized T-cell clonal expansion were also seen in some patients who did not respond. Antigen specificity was not determined for the clonally expanded peripheral T cells.

This clone has only a few counts. The antigen this receptor binds is unknown. The input lacks base qualities; no much larger clone sits a single base away. Patients with a history of autoimmune disease or receiving systemic immunosuppression were excluded from the trial. Peripheral blood for TCR sequencing was collected from all dose cohorts at baseline, on cycle 4 day 1, and on cycle 7 day 1. The samples were taken from a phase I, first-in-human, multicenter, open-label dose-escalation trial of ivuxolimab. Adults with locally advanced or metastatic head and neck squamous cell, hepatocellular, melanoma or renal cell carcinoma were enrolled in the trial. Before TCR sequencing, CD4+ T cells and CD8+ T cells from peripheral blood were sorted into separate populations. Reading the germline V gene gives CDR1 MNHNS and CDR2 SASEGT. Relative to germline, V is missing 5 bases and J is missing 7 bases, with 5 bases of the junction outside any gene match. There are 13 amino acids in the CDR3, from cysteine to phenylalanine inclusive. Of all the DNA, just the CDR3 is kept, 39 bases in frame from base 1.

Genomic DNA was isolated from the sorted cells so that the TCRbeta CDR3 region could be sequenced. The immunoSEQ Assay was used for sequencing of TCRbeta CDR3 regions. TCRdb took over this immuneACCESS table, retaining in-frame rearrangements with V and J assigned. Such tables are incomplete; in checked studies, under half of the missing clones stem from an unresolved V gene, and the remainder is unexplained. Recorded for this sample are tens of thousands of clones; around 87% of them occurred a single time. The ten biggest clones cover roughly 0.89% of the sample. This receptor was taken from an adult with an advanced solid tumor such as melanoma, head and neck, liver or kidney cancer. The rearranged chain carries TRBV6-1 and TRBJ2-7, with 10 bases aligning to TRBD1. The sequences come from CD4+ or CD8+ T cells sorted from blood, collected in a trial of the OX40 agonist ivuxolimab. The base sequence is TGTGCCAGCAGTAAGGACAGGGGGATTGAGCAGTACTTC. Its amino acids are CASSKDRGIEQYF.